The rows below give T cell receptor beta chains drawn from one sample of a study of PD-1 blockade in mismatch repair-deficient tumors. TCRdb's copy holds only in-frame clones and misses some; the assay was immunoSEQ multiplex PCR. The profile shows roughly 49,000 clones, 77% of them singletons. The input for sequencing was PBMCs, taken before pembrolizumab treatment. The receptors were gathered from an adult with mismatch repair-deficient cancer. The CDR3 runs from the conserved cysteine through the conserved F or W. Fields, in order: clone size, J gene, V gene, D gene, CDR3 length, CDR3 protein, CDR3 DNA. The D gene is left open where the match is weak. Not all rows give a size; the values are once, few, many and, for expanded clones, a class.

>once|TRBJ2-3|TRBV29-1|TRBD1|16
CSVAPLPDRGFDTQYF
TGCAGCGTAGCTCCCCTCCCGGACAGGGGGTTCGATACGCAGTATTTT
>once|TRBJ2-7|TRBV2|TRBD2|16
CASSEALAGDGHEQYF
TGTGCCAGCAGTGAAGCACTAGCGGGAGACGGCCACGAGCAGTACTTC
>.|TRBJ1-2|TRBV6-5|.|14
CASSYSRENYGYTF
TGTGCCAGCAGTTACTCGCGGGAGAACTATGGCTACACCTTC
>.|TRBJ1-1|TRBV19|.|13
CAITTGAGWTAFF
TGTGCCATTACGACCGGGGCCGGCTGGACAGCTTTCTTT
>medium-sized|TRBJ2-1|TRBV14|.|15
CASSPLTSTYNEQFF
TGTGCCAGCAGCCCCTTGACATCCACCTACAATGAGCAGTTCTTC
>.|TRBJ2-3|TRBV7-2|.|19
CASSLGYYEGSRYTDTQYF
TGTGCCAGCAGCTTAGGGTATTATGAGGGTAGCAGATACACAGATACGCAGTATTTT
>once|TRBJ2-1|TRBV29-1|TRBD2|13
CSGGLAGGNEQFF
TGCAGCGGGGGACTAGCGGGAGGCAATGAGCAGTTCTTC
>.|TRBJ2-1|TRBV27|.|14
CASRKAGSYNEQFF
TGTGCCAGCAGGAAGGCCGGGTCCTACAATGAGCAGTTCTTC
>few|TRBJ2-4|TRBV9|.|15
CASSVDPLPSDIQYF
TGTGCCAGCAGCGTAGACCCCCTTCCGTCGGACATTCAGTACTTC
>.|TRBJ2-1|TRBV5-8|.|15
CASSLGGSSYNEQFF
TGTGCCAGCAGCTTAGGCGGAAGCTCCTACAATGAGCAGTTCTTC
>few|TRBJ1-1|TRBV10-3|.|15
CAISESGGMNTEAFF
TGTGCCATCAGTGAGTCGGGGGGTATGAACACTGAAGCTTTCTTT
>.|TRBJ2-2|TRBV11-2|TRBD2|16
CASSILGLTNTGELFF
TGTGCCAGCAGCATATTGGGACTAACGAACACCGGGGAGCTGTTTTTT
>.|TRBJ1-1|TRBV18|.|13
CASSTDRGTEAFF
TGTGCCAGCTCTACGGACCGTGGGACTGAAGCTTTCTTT
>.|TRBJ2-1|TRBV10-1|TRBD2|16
CASSESAGGTYNEQFF
TGCGCCAGCAGTGAGTCCGCGGGAGGGACTTACAATGAGCAGTTCTTC
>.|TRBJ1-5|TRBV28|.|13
CAIGGGTHQPQHF
TGTGCCATCGGTGGGGGGACCCATCAGCCCCAGCATTTT
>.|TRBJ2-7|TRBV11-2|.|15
CASSLEDRSSYEQYF
TGTGCCAGCAGCTTAGAAGACAGGTCCTCCTACGAGCAGTACTTC
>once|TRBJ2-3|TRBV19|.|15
CASSIDSGGTDTQYF
TGTGCCAGTAGTATAGACTCGGGCGGCACAGATACGCAGTATTTT
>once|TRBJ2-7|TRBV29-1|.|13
CSVTLAGRYEQYF
TGCAGCGTTACCCTTGCAGGCCGCTACGAGCAGTACTTC
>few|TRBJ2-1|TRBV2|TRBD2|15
CASWTPAGTSNEQFF
TGTGCCAGCTGGACTCCCGCCGGGACTAGCAATGAGCAGTTCTTC
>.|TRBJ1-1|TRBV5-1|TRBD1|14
CASSLAQGRLEAFF
TGCGCCAGCAGCTTAGCACAGGGGAGGCTGGAAGCTTTCTTT
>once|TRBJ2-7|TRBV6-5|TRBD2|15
CASSSPAGGPSEQYF
TGTGCCAGCAGTTCTCCAGCGGGAGGGCCCTCCGAGCAGTACTTC
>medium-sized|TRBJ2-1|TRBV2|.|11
CASSVGNEQFF
TGTGCCAGCAGTGTTGGCAATGAGCAGTTCTTC
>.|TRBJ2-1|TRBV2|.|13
CASSELEGIEQFF
TGTGCCAGCAGTGAACTCGAAGGGATTGAGCAGTTCTTC
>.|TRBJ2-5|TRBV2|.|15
CASRPATDFEGTQYF
TGTGCCAGCAGGCCTGCGACAGACTTCGAGGGGACCCAGTACTTC
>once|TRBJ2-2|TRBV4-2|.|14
CASSQDRGVGELFF
TGTGCCAGCAGCCAAGATCGCGGGGTCGGGGAGCTGTTTTTT
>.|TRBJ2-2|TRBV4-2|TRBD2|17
CASSQELAGGNTGELFF
TGTGCCAGCAGCCAAGAGTTAGCGGGAGGGAACACCGGGGAGCTGTTTTTT
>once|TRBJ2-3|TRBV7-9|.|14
CASSSRWASDTQYF
TGTGCCAGCAGCTCCCGGTGGGCTTCAGATACGCAGTATTTT
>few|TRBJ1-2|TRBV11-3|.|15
CASSIEAEINYGYTF
TGTGCCAGCAGCATAGAAGCGGAGATCAACTATGGCTACACCTTC
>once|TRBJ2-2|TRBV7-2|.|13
CASSLKGAGELFF
TGTGCCAGCAGCTTAAAGGGCGCCGGGGAGCTGTTTTTT
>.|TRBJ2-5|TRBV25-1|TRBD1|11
CASQQGAAQYF
TGTGCCAGCCAACAGGGGGCGGCCCAGTACTTC
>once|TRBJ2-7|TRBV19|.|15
CASSIRFGGRHEQYF
TGTGCCAGTAGTATAAGGTTTGGGGGGCGCCACGAGCAGTACTTC
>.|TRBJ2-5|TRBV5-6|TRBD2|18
CASSLVQGFTSEQETQYF
TGTGCCAGCAGCTTGGTGCAGGGTTTTACTAGCGAGCAAGAGACCCAGTACTTC
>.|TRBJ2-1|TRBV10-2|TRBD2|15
CASSDPAGGPYEQFF
TGCGCCAGCAGCGATCCAGCGGGAGGGCCATATGAGCAGTTCTTC
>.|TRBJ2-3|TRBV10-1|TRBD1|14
CASSATGGTDTQYF
TGCGCCAGCAGTGCCACAGGGGGCACAGATACGCAGTATTTT
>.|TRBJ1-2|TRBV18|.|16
CASSPASLGGGYGYTF
TGTGCCAGCTCACCTGCCAGTTTGGGGGGCGGCTATGGCTACACCTTC
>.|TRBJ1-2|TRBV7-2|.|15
CASSLADTGTYGYTF
TGTGCCAGCAGCTTAGCCGACACAGGTACCTATGGCTACACCTTC
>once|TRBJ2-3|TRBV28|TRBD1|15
CASSVRDRPTDTQYF
TGTGCCAGCAGTGTCCGGGACAGGCCCACAGATACGCAGTATTTT
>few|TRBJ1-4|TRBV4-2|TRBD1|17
CASSQGTGGAANEKLFF
TGTGCCAGCAGCCAAGGGACAGGGGGAGCGGCTAATGAAAAACTGTTTTTT
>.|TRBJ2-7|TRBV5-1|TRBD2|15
CASSPTGGGPYEQYF
TGCGCCAGCAGCCCGACGGGGGGGGGACCCTACGAGCAGTACTTC
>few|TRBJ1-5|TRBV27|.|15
CASSPQGRVNQPQHF
TGTGCCAGCAGCCCACAGGGCAGGGTGAATCAGCCCCAGCATTTT
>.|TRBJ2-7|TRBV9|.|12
CASSVGGGEQYF
TGTGCCAGCAGCGTAGGAGGGGGCGAGCAGTACTTC
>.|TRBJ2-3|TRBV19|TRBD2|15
CASTPGLAGVDTQYF
TGTGCCAGTACCCCCGGCCTAGCGGGAGTAGATACGCAGTATTTT
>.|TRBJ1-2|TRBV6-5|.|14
CASSAPGDPYGYTF
TGTGCCAGCAGTGCTCCTGGAGACCCCTATGGCTACACCTTC
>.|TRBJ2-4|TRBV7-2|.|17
CASSPGRGGASKNIQYF
TGTGCCAGCAGCCCCGGTCGAGGCGGGGCAAGTAAAAACATTCAGTACTTC
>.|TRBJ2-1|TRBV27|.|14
CASRLLGPLNEQFF
TGTGCCAGCCGATTATTAGGGCCGCTCAATGAGCAGTTCTTC
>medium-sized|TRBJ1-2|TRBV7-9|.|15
CASSSEGLGNYGYTF
TGTGCCAGCAGCTCCGAAGGGCTGGGAAACTATGGCTACACCTTC
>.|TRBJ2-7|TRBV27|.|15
CASSYEVQSSYEQYF
TGTGCCAGCAGTTATGAGGTCCAGAGCTCCTACGAGCAGTACTTC
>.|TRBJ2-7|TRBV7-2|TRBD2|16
CASSLWASGDSYEQYF
TGTGCCAGCAGCTTATGGGCTAGCGGGGATTCCTACGAGCAGTACTTC
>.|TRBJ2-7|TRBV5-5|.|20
CASSLAVGTQGYHWPYEQYF
TGTGCCAGCAGCTTGGCGGTTGGGACTCAGGGGTACCACTGGCCCTACGAGCAGTACTTC
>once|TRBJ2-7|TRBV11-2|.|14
CASSLVRATGEQYF
TGTGCCAGCAGCTTAGTTAGGGCTACGGGTGAGCAGTACTTC
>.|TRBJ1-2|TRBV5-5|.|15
CASSFDQTRTYGYTF
TGTGCCAGCAGCTTCGACCAGACACGTACCTATGGCTACACCTTC
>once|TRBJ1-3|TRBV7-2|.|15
CASSSYGVSGNTIYF
TGTGCCAGCAGTTCCTACGGCGTTTCGGGAAACACCATATATTTT
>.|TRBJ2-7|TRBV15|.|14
CATRREVGTYEQYF
TGTGCCACCAGGAGAGAAGTAGGGACCTACGAGCAGTACTTC
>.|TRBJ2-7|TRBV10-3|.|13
CAINEGNPYEQYF
TGTGCCATCAACGAGGGGAACCCCTACGAGCAGTACTTC
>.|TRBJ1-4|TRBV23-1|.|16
CASSQPRRETNEKLFF
TGCGCCAGCAGTCAACCCCGCAGGGAAACGAATGAAAAACTGTTTTTT
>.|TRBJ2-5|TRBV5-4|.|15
CASSLNAGAGQTQYF
TGTGCCAGCAGCTTGAACGCAGGGGCCGGACAGACCCAGTACTTC
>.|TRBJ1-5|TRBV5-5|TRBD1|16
CASSLGGQGARQPQHF
TGTGCCAGCAGCTTGGGGGGGCAGGGGGCGAGACAGCCCCAGCATTTT
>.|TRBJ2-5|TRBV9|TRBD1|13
CASSRGQQETQYF
TGTGCCAGCAGCAGGGGACAGCAAGAGACCCAGTACTTC
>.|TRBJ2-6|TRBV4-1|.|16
CASSQRRGYGANVLTF
TGCGCCAGCAGCCAGCGGAGGGGCTATGGGGCCAACGTCCTGACTTTC